These T cell receptor beta chains were read from a single sample in a study of cytomegalovirus exposure and HLA in healthy donors. The repertoire was sequenced with immunoSEQ multiplex PCR; TCRdb's copy has only in-frame clones and lacks some. The sample records around 200,000 clones, approximately 82% being singletons. The source material was PBMCs. All receptors come from a woman aged 35 to 49 in good health and CMV-seronegative. Each CDR3 is given with its conserved first and last residue. Fields, in order: V gene, D gene, clone size, J gene, CDR3 DNA, CDR3 protein. A D gene is named only where the DNA matches it firmly. Clone size is given for some rows only: seen once, a few or many times, or a class if the clone is expanded.

v_call: TRBV5-4
d_call: NA
clone_size: NA
j_call: TRBJ2-7
cdr3_nt: TGTGCCAGCAGCCCGACAGGACGCATCTACGAGCAGTACTTC
cdr3_aa: CASSPTGRIYEQYF

v_call: TRBV14
d_call: NA
clone_size: NA
j_call: TRBJ1-2
cdr3_nt: TGTGCCAGCAGCCACTTTGACTTACCCTATGGCTACACCTTC
cdr3_aa: CASSHFDLPYGYTF

v_call: TRBV9
d_call: NA
clone_size: once
j_call: TRBJ1-1
cdr3_nt: TGTGCCAGCAGCAAAGGGGGTAACACTGAAGCTTTCTTT
cdr3_aa: CASSKGGNTEAFF

v_call: TRBV7-8
d_call: NA
clone_size: few
j_call: TRBJ2-1
cdr3_nt: TGTGCCAGCAGCTTAAACTCTGCGTACAATGAGCAGTTCTTC
cdr3_aa: CASSLNSAYNEQFF

v_call: TRBV6-1
d_call: NA
clone_size: NA
j_call: TRBJ1-2
cdr3_nt: TGTGCCAGCAGTGAACGCAGCCTAGCTCATGGCTACACCTTC
cdr3_aa: CASSERSLAHGYTF

v_call: TRBV7-9
d_call: TRBD1
clone_size: NA
j_call: TRBJ2-7
cdr3_nt: TGTTCCAGCAGCCCCGCCGGGACAGGGGCCGAGCAGTACTTC
cdr3_aa: CSSSPAGTGAEQYF

v_call: TRBV7-8
d_call: TRBD1
clone_size: NA
j_call: TRBJ1-1
cdr3_nt: TGTGCCAGCAGCGGGACAGGGCAGAACACTGAAGCTTTCTTT
cdr3_aa: CASSGTGQNTEAFF

v_call: TRBV7-8
d_call: TRBD2
clone_size: few
j_call: TRBJ2-7
cdr3_nt: TGTGCCAGCAGCTTACGGGCAGTACTAGCGGGGGATACCTACGAGCAGTACTTC
cdr3_aa: CASSLRAVLAGDTYEQYF

v_call: TRBV6-6
d_call: TRBD2
clone_size: few
j_call: TRBJ2-1
cdr3_nt: TGTGCCAGCAGCCCGGGGGGGCTAGCGGGGAATGAGCAGTTCTTC
cdr3_aa: CASSPGGLAGNEQFF

v_call: TRBV6-1
d_call: NA
clone_size: NA
j_call: TRBJ1-2
cdr3_nt: TGTGCCAGCAACGAGTATGGCTACACCTTC
cdr3_aa: CASNEYGYTF

v_call: TRBV27
d_call: NA
clone_size: NA
j_call: TRBJ2-5
cdr3_nt: TGTGCCAGCAGTTTGACGATAGGTCTGGAGCAGTACTTC
cdr3_aa: CASSLTIGLEQYF

v_call: TRBV27
d_call: NA
clone_size: NA
j_call: TRBJ1-2
cdr3_nt: TGTGCCAGCAGTTTATCAACAGGGCGCTATGGCTACACCTTC
cdr3_aa: CASSLSTGRYGYTF

v_call: TRBV9
d_call: NA
clone_size: NA
j_call: TRBJ2-3
cdr3_nt: TGTGCCAGCAGCGTAGTGGGGACTAGCACAGATACGCAGTATTTT
cdr3_aa: CASSVVGTSTDTQYF

v_call: TRBV30
d_call: TRBD2
clone_size: NA
j_call: TRBJ2-7
cdr3_nt: TGTGCCTGGAGTCGGGGGGTTAGCTCCTACGAGCAGTACTTC
cdr3_aa: CAWSRGVSSYEQYF

v_call: TRBV7-2
d_call: NA
clone_size: NA
j_call: TRBJ2-5
cdr3_nt: TGTGCCAGCAGCCCCGATCCCGAGGGTCAAGAGACCCAGTACTTC
cdr3_aa: CASSPDPEGQETQYF

v_call: TRBV30
d_call: NA
clone_size: few
j_call: TRBJ1-5
cdr3_nt: TGTGCCTGGAGTAACAGAGGGAATCAGCCCCAGCATTTT
cdr3_aa: CAWSNRGNQPQHF

v_call: TRBV11-2
d_call: TRBD1
clone_size: NA
j_call: TRBJ1-6
cdr3_nt: TGTGCCAGCAGCTTAAAGGCAAACTCAGGGGGATATTCACCCCTCCACTTT
cdr3_aa: CASSLKANSGGYSPLHF

v_call: TRBV5-1
d_call: TRBD1
clone_size: NA
j_call: TRBJ2-5
cdr3_nt: TGCGCCAGCAGCCCCGGACAGGGCCACGAGACCCAGTACTTC
cdr3_aa: CASSPGQGHETQYF

v_call: TRBV2
d_call: TRBD1
clone_size: NA
j_call: TRBJ2-7
cdr3_nt: TGTGCCAGCAAGATCCCGGGACAGGGATCCTACGAGCAGTACTTC
cdr3_aa: CASKIPGQGSYEQYF

v_call: TRBV28
d_call: TRBD1
clone_size: NA
j_call: TRBJ1-6
cdr3_nt: TGTGCCAGCACAGGGGGTAATTCACCCCTCCACTTT
cdr3_aa: CASTGGNSPLHF

v_call: TRBV6-5
d_call: TRBD1
clone_size: once
j_call: TRBJ1-1
cdr3_nt: TGTGCCAGCAGTTCCCCCGACAGGGGTTTCTATCAGGGAGCTTTCTTT
cdr3_aa: CASSSPDRGFYQGAFF

v_call: TRBV6-5
d_call: NA
clone_size: NA
j_call: TRBJ2-7
cdr3_nt: TGTGCCAGCAGTTACTCGACAGGTGGCGCGTGGTACTTC
cdr3_aa: CASSYSTGGAWYF

v_call: TRBV5-8
d_call: TRBD1
clone_size: NA
j_call: TRBJ2-7
cdr3_nt: TGTGCCAGCAGTAACGCCGGGACAGGCTACTACGAGCAGTACTTC
cdr3_aa: CASSNAGTGYYEQYF

v_call: TRBV7-9
d_call: TRBD1
clone_size: few
j_call: TRBJ1-6
cdr3_nt: TGTGCCAGCAGCAACCCGACAGGGTCAAGATCCTATAATTCACCCCTCCACTTT
cdr3_aa: CASSNPTGSRSYNSPLHF

v_call: TRBV6-6
d_call: TRBD1
clone_size: NA
j_call: TRBJ1-4
cdr3_nt: TGTGCCACCTCCGGGACAGGGAACGAAAAACTGTTTTTT
cdr3_aa: CATSGTGNEKLFF

v_call: TRBV2
d_call: TRBD1
clone_size: NA
j_call: TRBJ2-2
cdr3_nt: TGTGCCAGCAGTCTGGACAGGGCGAACACCGGGGAGCTGTTTTTT
cdr3_aa: CASSLDRANTGELFF

v_call: TRBV7-9
d_call: NA
clone_size: NA
j_call: TRBJ1-5
cdr3_nt: TGTTCCAGCAGCCACGGGGGATTCAATCAGCCCCAGCATTTT
cdr3_aa: CSSSHGGFNQPQHF

v_call: TRBV15
d_call: NA
clone_size: NA
j_call: TRBJ2-7
cdr3_nt: TGCGCGACCTCAGGGGAATCCTACGAGCAGTACTTC
cdr3_aa: CATSGESYEQYF

v_call: TRBV5-1
d_call: TRBD1
clone_size: NA
j_call: TRBJ2-1
cdr3_nt: TGCGCCAGCAGCTTGAGTGGACAGGGGATCAATGAGCAGTTCTTC
cdr3_aa: CASSLSGQGINEQFF

v_call: TRBV7-3
d_call: TRBD1
clone_size: NA
j_call: TRBJ2-1
cdr3_nt: TGTGCCAGCAGCAGGGACAGGGGGATTTTGGAGCAGTTCTTC
cdr3_aa: CASSRDRGILEQFF

v_call: TRBV2
d_call: TRBD1
clone_size: NA
j_call: TRBJ1-5
cdr3_nt: TGTGCCAGCAGCACACAGGGGGCGGTTCAGCCCCAGCATTTT
cdr3_aa: CASSTQGAVQPQHF

v_call: TRBV7-9
d_call: NA
clone_size: NA
j_call: TRBJ2-2
cdr3_nt: TGTTCCAGCAGCTCAGGTTACACCGGGGAGCTGTTTTTT
cdr3_aa: CSSSSGYTGELFF

v_call: TRBV5-1
d_call: TRBD2
clone_size: NA
j_call: TRBJ2-7
cdr3_nt: TGCGCCAGCAGCTCGTCCGGGGGGGCGCCCCACGAGCAGTACTTC
cdr3_aa: CASSSSGGAPHEQYF

v_call: TRBV13
d_call: TRBD2
clone_size: NA
j_call: TRBJ2-3
cdr3_nt: TGTGCCAGCAGCTTACAGCGGGGGGGCCATACCTTACTCACAGATACGCAGTATTTT
cdr3_aa: CASSLQRGGHTLLTDTQYF

v_call: TRBV4-2
d_call: NA
clone_size: NA
j_call: TRBJ1-5
cdr3_nt: TGTGCCAGCAGCCAAGTTACAGTAGGGGTACATCAGCCCCAGCATTTT
cdr3_aa: CASSQVTVGVHQPQHF

v_call: TRBV9
d_call: TRBD1
clone_size: NA
j_call: TRBJ2-7
cdr3_nt: TGTGCCGGCAGCGTAGGGACAGGGGAGGATATTTACGAGCAGTACTTC
cdr3_aa: CAGSVGTGEDIYEQYF

v_call: TRBV27
d_call: NA
clone_size: NA
j_call: TRBJ1-2
cdr3_nt: TGTGCCAGCAGTAACAGGGTGGTAGGGGGCTACACCTTC
cdr3_aa: CASSNRVVGGYTF

v_call: TRBV4-3
d_call: NA
clone_size: NA
j_call: TRBJ2-7
cdr3_nt: TGCGCCAGCAGCCAAGCCGCCGGGATTGGCTACGAGCAGTACTTC
cdr3_aa: CASSQAAGIGYEQYF

v_call: TRBV5-1
d_call: NA
clone_size: NA
j_call: TRBJ1-1
cdr3_nt: TGCGCCAGCAGCTTGGCCGGGGCGGGAGGGAGGAAAGCTTTCTTT
cdr3_aa: CASSLAGAGGRKAFF

v_call: TRBV27
d_call: NA
clone_size: NA
j_call: TRBJ2-7
cdr3_nt: TGTGCCAGCAGCGCAGGGGCGGCCTACGAGCAGTACTTC
cdr3_aa: CASSAGAAYEQYF

v_call: TRBV9
d_call: NA
clone_size: NA
j_call: TRBJ2-2
cdr3_nt: TGTGCCAGCAGCGTAGACGGACTCAGCACCGGGGAGCTGTTTTTT
cdr3_aa: CASSVDGLSTGELFF

v_call: TRBV28
d_call: TRBD1
clone_size: once
j_call: TRBJ2-7
cdr3_nt: TGTGCCAGCAGTCTAGGGACAGTAAGTTGGGGGCAGTACTTC
cdr3_aa: CASSLGTVSWGQYF

v_call: TRBV10-3
d_call: NA
clone_size: few
j_call: TRBJ1-1
cdr3_nt: TGTGCCATCAGTGGAGGGAACACTGAAGCTTTCTTT
cdr3_aa: CAISGGNTEAFF

v_call: TRBV11-1
d_call: TRBD2
clone_size: NA
j_call: TRBJ2-7
cdr3_nt: TGTGCCAGCAGCCCTGAGGCTAGCGGGGTAGGCGAGCAGTACTTC
cdr3_aa: CASSPEASGVGEQYF

v_call: TRBV11-2
d_call: NA
clone_size: NA
j_call: TRBJ2-2
cdr3_nt: TGTGCCAGCAGCTTATGGGGGCTCACCGGGGAGCTGTTTTTT
cdr3_aa: CASSLWGLTGELFF

v_call: TRBV2
d_call: NA
clone_size: NA
j_call: TRBJ1-4
cdr3_nt: TGTGCCAGCGATAATCCCAACCTCAGTGGAAAACTGTTTTTT
cdr3_aa: CASDNPNLSGKLFF

v_call: TRBV14
d_call: NA
clone_size: NA
j_call: TRBJ1-6
cdr3_nt: TGTGCCAGCAGCCAAGAAGGCACAGCTAATTCACCCCTCCACTTT
cdr3_aa: CASSQEGTANSPLHF

v_call: TRBV10-2
d_call: NA
clone_size: NA
j_call: TRBJ2-2
cdr3_nt: TGCGCCAGCAGTGTGACAGTAAATACCGGGGAGCTGTTTTTT
cdr3_aa: CASSVTVNTGELFF

v_call: TRBV30
d_call: NA
clone_size: once
j_call: TRBJ2-7
cdr3_nt: TGTGCCTGGAGTGTAGCCGCCTCCTACGAGCAGTACTTC
cdr3_aa: CAWSVAASYEQYF

v_call: TRBV5-1
d_call: TRBD1
clone_size: NA
j_call: TRBJ2-1
cdr3_nt: TGCGCCAGCAGCTTGGCAGGACAGGGAGGTGAGCAGTTCTTC
cdr3_aa: CASSLAGQGGEQFF

v_call: TRBV5-6
d_call: TRBD1
clone_size: few
j_call: TRBJ1-4
cdr3_nt: TGTGCCAGCAGCCTTGGGGGGACAGGGATTGAAAAACTGTTTTTT
cdr3_aa: CASSLGGTGIEKLFF

v_call: TRBV6-5
d_call: NA
clone_size: NA
j_call: TRBJ1-1
cdr3_nt: TGTGCCAGCAGTGAACCGGGACACAACACTGAAGCTTTCTTT
cdr3_aa: CASSEPGHNTEAFF

v_call: TRBV27
d_call: TRBD1
clone_size: NA
j_call: TRBJ2-7
cdr3_nt: TGTGCCAGCAGCCGGAATGCCGGGACAGAAAACTACGAGCAGTACTTC
cdr3_aa: CASSRNAGTENYEQYF

v_call: TRBV5-1
d_call: TRBD1
clone_size: once
j_call: TRBJ1-2
cdr3_nt: TGCGCCAGCAGCTCCCTTGGGACAGACTATGGCTACACCTTC
cdr3_aa: CASSSLGTDYGYTF

v_call: TRBV7-9
d_call: NA
clone_size: NA
j_call: TRBJ1-2
cdr3_nt: TGTGCCAGCAGCAGAGCTAACTATGGCTACACCTTC
cdr3_aa: CASSRANYGYTF

v_call: TRBV7-9
d_call: NA
clone_size: once
j_call: TRBJ1-3
cdr3_nt: TGTGCCAGCAGACGGACAGCTGGAAACACCATATATTTT
cdr3_aa: CASRRTAGNTIYF

v_call: TRBV27
d_call: TRBD1
clone_size: NA
j_call: TRBJ2-3
cdr3_nt: TGTGCCAGCACGACCGGGACAGGGGTGGATACGCAGTATTTT
cdr3_aa: CASTTGTGVDTQYF

v_call: TRBV30
d_call: NA
clone_size: NA
j_call: TRBJ1-6
cdr3_nt: TGTGCCTGGTCAGGGGTGGATTCACCCCTCCACTTT
cdr3_aa: CAWSGVDSPLHF